This TCR beta chain was recovered during a study of blood T cell repertoires in COVID-19. Study-level background: The United States, Italy and Spain were the sources of the acute and convalescent COVID-19 samples. Sample material is recorded as cDNA or gDNA derived from T cells, B-cell-depleted T cells, or PBMCs.

CDR1 is MDHEN, CDR2 SYDVKM, per germline. This CDR3 region has 18 residues. With 6 bases clipped from V and 1 base from J, the junction kept 14 bases outside the gene matches. Per the original methods: Amplification of reference gene primers provided the estimated nucleated cell counts. TCRdb's copy holds only in-frame clones and misses some; the assay was immunoSEQ multiplex PCR. V and J calls and clone size are those listed in that table; D and trimming were worked out from the DNA. The profile shows about 130,000 clones, about 88% of them singletons. The rearrangement links TRBV28 to TRBJ1-4, with 7 bases fitting TRBD1. The source is a woman of 80 years or more with acute or convalescent COVID-19. The sample was peripheral blood. The CDR3 loop is CASSPRLGTAKTNEKLFF. DNA of the CDR3: TGTGCCAGCAGCCCCAGGCTTGGGACAGCGAAAACTAATGAAAAACTGTTTTTT. Complete variable domain (other parts from reference TRBV28 and TRBJ1-4): DVKVTQSSRYLVKRTGEKVFLECVQDMDHENMFWYRQDPGLGLRLIYFSYDVKMKEKGDIPEGYSVSREKKERFSLILESASTNQTSMYLCASSPRLGTAKTNEKLFFGSGTQLSVL.